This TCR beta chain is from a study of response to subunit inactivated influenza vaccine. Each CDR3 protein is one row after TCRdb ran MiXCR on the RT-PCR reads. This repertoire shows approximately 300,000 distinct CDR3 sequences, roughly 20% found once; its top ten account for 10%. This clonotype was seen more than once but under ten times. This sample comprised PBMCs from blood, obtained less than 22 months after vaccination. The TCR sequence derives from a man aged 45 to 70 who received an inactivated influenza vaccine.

The CDR3 protein is CASSLSQSLAKNIQYF. DNA of the CDR3: TGTGCCAGCAGTTTATCTCAATCACTAGCCAAAAACATTCAGTACTTC. The chain joins TRBV27 to TRBJ2-4; D unclear. Trimming cost V 0 bases and J 0 bases, with 9 bases left between them. The CDR3 has 16 residues. Per the germline V gene, CDR1 is MNHEY and CDR2 is SMNVEV (reference sequence).